This TCR beta chain was captured by sequencing in a study of T cells in Graves' hyperthyroidism and ophthalmopathy. Study-wide points: Most clonotypes expanded in the thyroid (above 0.001) were also present in blood.

The sample holds many counts of this clonotype. Its antigen is not identified. The CDR3 regions of TCR beta were amplified from RNA transcripts. RT-PCR in the first round (using the HTBI primer set) targeted the TCR CDR3. Via MiXCR, TCRdb re-called the multiplex PCR reads, giving one row per CDR3 protein. The repertoire holds 330,000 or so distinct CDR3 sequences, with over 15% as singletons. Subjects with ophthalmopathy showed a Clinical Activity Score no lower than 3, a NOSPECS grade no lower than 4, and a duration shorter than 3 months. Clinical symptoms, serum thyroxine and TRAb, thyroid ultrasound and orbital computed tomography together formed the diagnostic basis. This CDR3 comprises 11 residues. Germline V gene lookup returns CDR1 SEHNR and CDR2 FQNEAQ (reference sequence). Trimming stripped 5 bases from V and 9 bases from J, with 10 bases between.

The TCR was taken from a woman between 35 and 50 years old with Graves' ophthalmopathy. Sequencing used blood. The chain employs TRBV7-9 and TRBJ1-2; D not resolved. CDR3 DNA: TGTGCCAGCAGCCCGCAAAATAGCTACACCTTC. Protein: CASSPQNSYTF.